This T cell receptor (beta chain) was identified in a study of T cell repertoires in cytomegalovirus infection. TCRdb reprocessed the reads via MiXCR and lists one record per CDR3 protein. This table has around 490,000 distinct CDR3 sequences, approximately 26% appearing once. The sequence came from a human donor in good health (CMV status not recorded). Some clones in this sample may be carry-over from other donors' samples. Sequenced sample: PBMCs.

CDR3 nucleotide sequence: TGTGCCAGCAGCTTTACCGTCGGTAGGGGTGGCGATACGCAGTATTTT. Residues: CASSFTVGRGGDTQYF. V usage is TRBV5-8 and J usage is TRBJ2-3; a weak D match, TRBD1 (5 bases). V gave up 2 bases and J gave up 6 bases, with 19 bases separating them. In germline, CDR1 is SGHTS, CDR2 YDEGEE. The CDR3 covers 16 residues.